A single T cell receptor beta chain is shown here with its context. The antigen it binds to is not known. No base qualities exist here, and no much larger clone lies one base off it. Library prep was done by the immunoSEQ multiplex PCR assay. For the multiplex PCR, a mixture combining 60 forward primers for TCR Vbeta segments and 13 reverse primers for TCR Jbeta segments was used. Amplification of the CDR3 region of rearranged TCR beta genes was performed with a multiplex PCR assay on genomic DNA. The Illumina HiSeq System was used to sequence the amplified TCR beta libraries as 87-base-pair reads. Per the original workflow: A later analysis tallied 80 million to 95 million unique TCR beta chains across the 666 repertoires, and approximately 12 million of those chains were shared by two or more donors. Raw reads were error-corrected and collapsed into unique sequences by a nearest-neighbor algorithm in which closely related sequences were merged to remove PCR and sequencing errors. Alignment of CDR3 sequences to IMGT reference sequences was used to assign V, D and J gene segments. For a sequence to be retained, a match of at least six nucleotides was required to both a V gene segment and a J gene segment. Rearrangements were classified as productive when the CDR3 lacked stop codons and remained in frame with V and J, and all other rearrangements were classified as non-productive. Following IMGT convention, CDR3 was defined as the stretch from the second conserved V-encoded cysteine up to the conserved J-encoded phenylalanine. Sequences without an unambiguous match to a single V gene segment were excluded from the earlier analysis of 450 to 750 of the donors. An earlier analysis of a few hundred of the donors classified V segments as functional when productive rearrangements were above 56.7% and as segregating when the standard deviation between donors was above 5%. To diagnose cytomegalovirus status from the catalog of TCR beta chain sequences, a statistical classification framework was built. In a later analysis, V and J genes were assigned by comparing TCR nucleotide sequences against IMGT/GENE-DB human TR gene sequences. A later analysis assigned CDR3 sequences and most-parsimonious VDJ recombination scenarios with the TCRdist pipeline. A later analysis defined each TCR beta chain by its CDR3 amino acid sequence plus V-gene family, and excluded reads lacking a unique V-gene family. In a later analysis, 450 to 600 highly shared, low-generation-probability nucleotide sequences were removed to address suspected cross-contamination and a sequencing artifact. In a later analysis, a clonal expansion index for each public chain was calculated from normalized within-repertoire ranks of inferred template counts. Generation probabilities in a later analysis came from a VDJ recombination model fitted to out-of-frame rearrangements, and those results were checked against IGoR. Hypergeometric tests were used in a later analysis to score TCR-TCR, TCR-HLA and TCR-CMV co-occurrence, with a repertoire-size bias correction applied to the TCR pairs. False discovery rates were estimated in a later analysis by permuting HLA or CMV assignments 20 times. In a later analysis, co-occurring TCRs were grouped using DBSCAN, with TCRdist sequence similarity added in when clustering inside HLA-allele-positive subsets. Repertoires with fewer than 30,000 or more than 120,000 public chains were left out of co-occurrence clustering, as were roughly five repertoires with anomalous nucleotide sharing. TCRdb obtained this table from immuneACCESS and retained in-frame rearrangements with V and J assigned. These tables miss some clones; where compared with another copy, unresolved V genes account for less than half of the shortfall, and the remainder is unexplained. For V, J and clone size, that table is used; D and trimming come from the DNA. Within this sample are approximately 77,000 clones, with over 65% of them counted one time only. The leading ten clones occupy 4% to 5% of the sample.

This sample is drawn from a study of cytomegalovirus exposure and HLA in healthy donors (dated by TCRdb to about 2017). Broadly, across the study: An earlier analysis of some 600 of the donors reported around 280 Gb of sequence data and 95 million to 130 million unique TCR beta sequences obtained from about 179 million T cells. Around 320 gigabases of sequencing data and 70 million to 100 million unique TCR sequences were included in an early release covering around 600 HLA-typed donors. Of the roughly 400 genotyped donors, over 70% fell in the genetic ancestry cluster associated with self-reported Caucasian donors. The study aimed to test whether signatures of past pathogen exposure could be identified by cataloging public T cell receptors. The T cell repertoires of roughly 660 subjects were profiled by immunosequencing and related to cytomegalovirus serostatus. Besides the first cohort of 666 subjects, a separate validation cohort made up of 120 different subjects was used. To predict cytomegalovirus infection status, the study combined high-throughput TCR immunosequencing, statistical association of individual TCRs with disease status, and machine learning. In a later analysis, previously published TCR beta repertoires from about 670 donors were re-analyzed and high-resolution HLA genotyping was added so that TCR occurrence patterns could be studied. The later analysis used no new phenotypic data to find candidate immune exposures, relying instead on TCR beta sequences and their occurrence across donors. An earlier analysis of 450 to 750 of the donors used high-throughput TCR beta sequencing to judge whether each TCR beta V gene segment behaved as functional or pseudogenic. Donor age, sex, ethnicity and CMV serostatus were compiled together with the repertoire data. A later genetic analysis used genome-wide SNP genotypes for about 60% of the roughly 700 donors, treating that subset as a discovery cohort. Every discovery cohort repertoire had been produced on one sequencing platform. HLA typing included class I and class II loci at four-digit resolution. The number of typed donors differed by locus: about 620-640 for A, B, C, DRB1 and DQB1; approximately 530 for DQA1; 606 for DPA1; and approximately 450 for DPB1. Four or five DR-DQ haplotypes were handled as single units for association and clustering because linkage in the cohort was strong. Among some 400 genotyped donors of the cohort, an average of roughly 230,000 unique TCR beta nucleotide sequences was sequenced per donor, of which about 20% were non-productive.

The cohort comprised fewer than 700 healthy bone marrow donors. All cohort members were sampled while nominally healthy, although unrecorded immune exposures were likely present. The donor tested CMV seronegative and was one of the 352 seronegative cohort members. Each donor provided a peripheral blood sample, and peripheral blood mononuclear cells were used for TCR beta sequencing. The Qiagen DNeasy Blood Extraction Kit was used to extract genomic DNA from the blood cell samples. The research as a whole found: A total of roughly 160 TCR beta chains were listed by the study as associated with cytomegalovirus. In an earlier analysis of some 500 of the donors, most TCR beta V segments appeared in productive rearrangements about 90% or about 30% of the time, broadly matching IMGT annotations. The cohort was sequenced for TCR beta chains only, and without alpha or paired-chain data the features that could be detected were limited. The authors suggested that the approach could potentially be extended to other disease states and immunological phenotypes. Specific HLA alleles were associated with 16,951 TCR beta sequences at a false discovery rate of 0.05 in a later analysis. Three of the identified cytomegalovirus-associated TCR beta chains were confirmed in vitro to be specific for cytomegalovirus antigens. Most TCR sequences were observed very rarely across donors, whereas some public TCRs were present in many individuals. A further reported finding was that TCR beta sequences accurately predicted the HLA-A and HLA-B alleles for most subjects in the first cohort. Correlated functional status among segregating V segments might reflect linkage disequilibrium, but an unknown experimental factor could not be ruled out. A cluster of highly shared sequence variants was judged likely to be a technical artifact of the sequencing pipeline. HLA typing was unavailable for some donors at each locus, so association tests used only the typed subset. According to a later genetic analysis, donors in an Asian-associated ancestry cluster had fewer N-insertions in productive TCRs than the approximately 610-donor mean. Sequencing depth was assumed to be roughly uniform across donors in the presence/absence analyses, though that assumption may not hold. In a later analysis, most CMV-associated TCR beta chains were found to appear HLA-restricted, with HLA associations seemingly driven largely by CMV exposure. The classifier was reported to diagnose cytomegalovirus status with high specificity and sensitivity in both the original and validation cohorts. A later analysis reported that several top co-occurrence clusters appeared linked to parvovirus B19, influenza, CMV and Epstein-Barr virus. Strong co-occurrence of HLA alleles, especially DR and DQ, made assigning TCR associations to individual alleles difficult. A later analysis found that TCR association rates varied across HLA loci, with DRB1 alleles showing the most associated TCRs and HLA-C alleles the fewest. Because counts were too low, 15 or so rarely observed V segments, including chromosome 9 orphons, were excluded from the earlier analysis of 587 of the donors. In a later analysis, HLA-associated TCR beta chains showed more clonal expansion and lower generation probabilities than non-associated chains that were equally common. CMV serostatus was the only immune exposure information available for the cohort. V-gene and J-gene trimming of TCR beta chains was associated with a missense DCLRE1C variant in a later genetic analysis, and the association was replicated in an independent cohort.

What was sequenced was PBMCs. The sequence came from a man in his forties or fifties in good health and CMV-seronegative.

The CDR3 reads CASRADRGGTEAFF. The DNA sequence is as follows: TGTGCCAGCAGGGCGGACAGGGGCGGAACTGAAGCTTTCTTT. Recombination joined TRBV2 with TRBJ1-1; TRBD1 aligns with 9 central bases. The CDR3 contains 14 residues, cysteine and phenylalanine counted. Just the 42-base CDR3 DNA is kept, in frame starting at base 1. Trimming leaves V shorter by 6 bases and J shorter by 5 bases, with the junction holding 7 bases beyond the gene matches. The germline V gene encodes CDR1 SNHLY and CDR2 FYNNEI.